Following are 23 T cell receptor beta chains from one sample sequenced in a study of T cell responses to AZD1222 COVID-19 vaccine. The data were produced by immunoSEQ multiplex PCR, yet TCRdb's version contains in-frame clones alone and is incomplete. The sample has over 100,000 clones; 88% are singletons. The source material was peripheral blood, sampled on day 0 of MenACWY control vaccination. These receptors originate from an adult in good health.

In its sample, this clone was seen once. The chain combines TRBV7-9 with TRBJ2-2; possible D gene TRBD1, 5 bases. Per germline, CDR1 SEHNR and CDR2 FQNEAQ (reference sequence). CDR3 length equals 13 residues. The V gene lost 7 bases and the J gene lost 7 bases, with 13 bases spanning the gap. The CDR3, as DNA: TGTGCCAGCACCAGAACAGGCTTCGGGGAGCTGTTTTTT. It translates to CASTRTGFGELFF.

The chain links TRBV9 to TRBJ2-7; TRBD1 aligns across 10 bases. The CDR3 totals 15 residues. The J segment lost 7 bases and the V segment lost 0 bases, leaving 7 bases of the junction unmatched. CDR1 is SGDLS and CDR2 is YYNGEE in the germline V gene. The chain's CDR3 is CASSVEGTGAGEQYF. CDR3 in DNA: TGTGCCAGCAGCGTAGAAGGGACAGGGGCGGGGGAGCAGTACTTC.

This clone was counted a few times. V gene TRBV7-2 combines with J gene TRBJ1-5, with D possibly TRBD1 on 5 matching bases. This CDR3 comprises 15 residues. Trimming cost V 4 bases and J 3 bases, with 13 bases left between them. Germline V gene data show CDR1 as SGHTA and CDR2 as FQGNSA. The CDR3 loop reads CASSSRTSFNQPQHF. CDR3 coding DNA: TGTGCCAGCAGCTCGCGGACATCATTCAATCAGCCCCAGCATTTT.

The V call is TRBV7-9, the J call TRBJ1-5; D gene ambiguous. CDR1 is SEHNR and CDR2 is FQNEAQ in the germline V gene (reference sequence). This CDR3 has 15 residues. Trimming cost V 0 bases and J 8 bases, with 14 bases left between them. CDR3 DNA: TGTGCCAGCAGCTTAGCGTACGGGTCGGGTGAGCCCCAGCATTTT. Its protein is CASSLAYGSGEPQHF.

The chain uses TRBV18 and TRBJ2-7; TRBD2 matches 8 bases. The CDR3 covers 20 residues. J gave up 3 bases and V 1 base, and 20 bases lay outside the gene matches. The germline CDR1 and CDR2 sequences are KGHSH and LQKENI. For the CDR3, the DNA is TGTGCCAGCTCACCACTCGAAGGGTTGGCGGCGGGAGGTACCCTCTACGAGCAGTACTTC. Translated, it gives CASSPLEGLAAGGTLYEQYF.

The chain links TRBV5-1 to TRBJ2-1, with D hard to call. This CDR3 is 14 amino acids long. From germline, CDR1 is SGHRS and CDR2 YFSETQ. V shed 1 base and J shed 4 bases, with 9 bases lying between them. In nucleotides, the CDR3 is TGCGCCAGCAGCTTGTTGGACCGATACAATGAGCAGTTCTTC. Translating it yields CASSLLDRYNEQFF. Together with reference TRBV5-1 and TRBJ2-1, the CDR3 gives the full variable domain: KAGVTQTPRYLIKTRGQQVTLSCSPISGHRSVSWYQQTPGQGLQFLFEYFSETQRNKGNFPGRFSGRQFSNSRSEMNVSTLELGDSALYLCASSLLDRYNEQFFGPGTRLTVL.

This chain links TRBV19 with TRBJ1-5, with unresolved D. CDR1 and CDR2 from the germline V gene are LNHDA and SQIVND (reference sequence). This CDR3 comprises 15 residues. V dropped 4 bases and J dropped 0 bases, with 10 bases sitting between them. CDR3 protein: CASSTEPNSNQPQHF. For the CDR3, the DNA is TGTGCCAGTAGTACAGAACCAAATAGCAATCAGCCCCAGCATTTT.

The CDR3 sequence is CASSWGPSNQPQHF. CDR3 sequence (DNA): TGTGCCAGCAGCTGGGGGCCGAGCAATCAGCCCCAGCATTTT. The chain has TRBV7-9 and TRBJ1-5, with D perhaps TRBD1 (6 bases). CDR1 and CDR2 from the germline V gene are SEHNR and FQNEAQ (reference sequence). The germline V and J ends were trimmed by 4 bases and 1 base, with 8 bases remaining between them. This CDR3 has 14 amino acids.

The chain links TRBV30 to TRBJ1-6; D perhaps matches TRBD1 (5 bases). This CDR3 has 15 residues. The V end lost 5 bases, the J end lost 1 base, and 12 bases lay between the germline ends. CDR1 is GTSNPN, CDR2 SVGIG, per germline (reference sequence). The CDR3 sequence: CAWVGHGSYNSPLHF. The DNA of the CDR3 is TGTGCCTGGGTTGGACACGGGTCCTATAATTCACCCCTCCACTTT.

In DNA, the CDR3 is TGTGCCTGGAGTGTGACAGTGAACACTGAAGCTTTCTTT. Its protein is CAWSVTVNTEAFF. The chain has TRBV30 and TRBJ1-1, with D possibly TRBD1 on 5 matching bases. V lost 0 bases to trimming and J lost 0 bases, with 5 bases between them. The germline CDR1 and CDR2 sequences are GTSNPN and SVGIG (reference sequence). The CDR3 contains 13 residues.

The chain links TRBV19 to TRBJ2-2; D ambiguous. Germline CDR1 is LNHDA and CDR2 is SQIVND (reference sequence). The CDR3 is 15 residues long. Between the trimmed V and J ends, which lost 2 bases and 0 bases, there was a span of 7 bases. CDR3 nucleotides: TGTGCCAGTAGTATAAGCCTCGCGAACACCGGGGAGCTGTTTTTT. It translates to CASSISLANTGELFF. Drawing the rest from reference TRBV19 and TRBJ2-2, the complete variable domain is DGGITQSPKYLFRKEGQNVTLSCEQNLNHDAMYWYRQDPGQGLRLIYYSQIVNDFQKGDIAEGYSVSREKKESFPLTVTSAQKNPTAFYLCASSISLANTGELFFGEGSRLTVL.

The chain employs TRBV21-1 and TRBJ1-1; the D segment call TRBD1 is taken from the table without a DNA check. TRBV21-1 is a pseudogene locus. This CDR3 contains 15 residues. Here the CDR3 reads CASSPTGTGTDEAFF. The CDR3 region has the DNA TGTGCCAGCAGCCCTACAGGGACAGGGACGGATGAAGCTTTCTTT.

This sequence joins TRBV19 and TRBJ2-2; D uncertain. Germline CDR1 is LNHDA and CDR2 is SQIVND (reference sequence). This CDR3 comprises 13 residues. Trimming removed 1 base from V and 4 bases from J, with 4 bases in between. The CDR3 protein is CASSIGFTGELFF. DNA for the CDR3: TGTGCCAGTAGTATAGGGTTCACCGGGGAGCTGTTTTTT.

The J gene is TRBJ2-7, the V gene TRBV9; D call uncertain. The CDR3 has 14 amino acids. The V and J ends lost 0 bases and 0 bases respectively, with 7 bases between them. Germline V CDR1 and CDR2: SGDLS, YYNGEE. The CDR3 bases are TGTGCCAGCAGCGTAGTCCTGATCTCCTACGAGCAGTACTTC. This encodes CASSVVLISYEQYF.

The chain uses TRBV30 and TRBJ1-2, with D perhaps matching TRBD1 (6 bases). Deletions cut 3 bases from V and 8 bases from J, with 13 bases between. CDR3 size: 12 residues. The germline V gene encodes CDR1 GTSNPN and CDR2 SVGIG (reference sequence). The chain's CDR3 is CAWSPGGGGYTF. The CDR3 DNA follows: TGTGCCTGGAGCCCCGGTGGGGGCGGCTACACCTTC.

The chain employs TRBV30 and TRBJ1-4; D possibly corresponds to TRBD1 (5 bases). V dropped 0 bases and J dropped 3 bases, with 11 bases sitting between them. The CDR3 runs to 15 residues. Germline values: CDR1 GTSNPN, CDR2 SVGIG (reference sequence). The CDR3 loop is CAWSVLRGANEKLFF. Written as DNA, the CDR3 is TGTGCCTGGAGTGTACTGCGAGGGGCTAATGAAAAACTGTTTTTT.

This chain connects TRBV13 to TRBJ2-1; 8 positions agree with TRBD1. Germline CDR1 PRHDT, CDR2 FYEKMQ (reference sequence). This CDR3 region has 14 residues. Losses at the gene ends were 2 bases for V and 8 bases for J; bases not matched to a gene: 5. The DNA of the CDR3 is TGTGCCAGCAGCTTATCGGGACAGGAGGATGAGCAGTTCTTC. This codes for CASSLSGQEDEQFF.

The gene calls are TRBV27 and TRBJ1-2; possibly TRBD1 for D (5 bases). CDR1 and CDR2 from the germline V gene are MNHEY and SMNVEV (reference sequence). The V end was cut by 2 bases, the J end by 2 bases, with 12 bases between. The CDR3 is 15 amino acids. The DNA of the CDR3 is TGTGCCAGCAGTTTACACGGACGGGGGAACTATGGCTACACCTTC. It yields the protein CASSLHGRGNYGYTF.

The rearrangement uses TRBV7-8 and TRBJ2-7, with TRBD1 as a possible D gene (6 bases). V lost 5 bases, J lost 5 bases, and 7 bases lay in between. Per the germline V gene, CDR1 is SGHVS and CDR2 is FQNEAQ. This CDR3 is 11 amino acids long. The CDR3 protein is CASSTGNEQYF. CDR3 coding DNA: TGTGCCAGCAGCACAGGGAACGAGCAGTACTTC. Full variable domain (rest looked up from reference TRBV7-8 and TRBJ2-7): GAGVSQSPRYKVAKRGQDVALRCDPISGHVSLFWYQQALGQGPEFLTYFQNEAQLDKSGLPSDRFFAERPEGSVSTLKIQRTQQEDSAVYLCASSTGNEQYFGPGTRLTVT.

The rearrangement uses TRBV6-6 and TRBJ2-7; D possibly matches TRBD1 or TRBD2 (5 bases each). Looked up from germline, CDR1 is MNHNY and CDR2 is SVGAGI (reference sequence). The CDR3 totals 16 residues. Deletions cut 2 bases from V and 0 bases from J, with 14 bases between. The CDR3 nucleotides read TGTGCCAGCAGTTACCTAAGGGACGGCAGCTCCTACGAGCAGTACTTC. Translation gives CASSYLRDGSSYEQYF.

This chain joins TRBV19 and TRBJ1-1; D remains unclear. The CDR3 runs 11 residues. Looked up from germline, CDR1 is LNHDA and CDR2 is SQIVND (reference sequence). Trimming left V 8 bases short and J 0 bases short, with 4 bases between. In DNA form, the CDR3 reads TGTGCCAGTGGAGTGAACACTGAAGCTTTCTTT. Amino acid sequence: CASGVNTEAFF. Full variable domain (outside the CDR3, taken from reference TRBV19 and TRBJ1-1): DGGITQSPKYLFRKEGQNVTLSCEQNLNHDAMYWYRQDPGQGLRLIYYSQIVNDFQKGDIAEGYSVSREKKESFPLTVTSAQKNPTAFYLCASGVNTEAFFGQGTRLTVV.

The CDR3 is CASSRPDTGELFF. The CDR3 region has the DNA TGTGCCAGCAGTAGGCCGGACACCGGGGAGCTGTTTTTT. The rearrangement uses TRBV28 and TRBJ2-2; D is unresolved. Trimming took 5 bases from V and 3 from J, leaving 7 bases between them. The V gene's germline CDR1 is MDHEN and CDR2 SYDVKM. The CDR3 sequence is 13 residues long.

CDR3 loop: CASSLYRGGTGELFF. CDR3 in DNA: TGTGCCAGCAGCTTATACAGGGGTGGAACCGGGGAGCTGTTTTTT. This chain uses TRBV11-3 with TRBJ2-2; 7 nucleotides agree with TRBD1. This CDR3 has 15 amino acids. With 2 bases clipped from V and 5 bases from J, the junction kept 5 bases outside the gene matches. The V gene's germline CDR1 is SGHNT and CDR2 YENEEA.